Listed here is a single T cell receptor (beta chain). Its antigen remains undetermined. Base qualities were left out, and no much larger clone turns up one base away. This sample is drawn from a study of blood T cell repertoires in COVID-19 (TCRdb year 2020). Describing the broader study: Samples covering the acute and convalescent phases of COVID-19 were provided by collaborators in the United States, Italy and Spain. The prospective study material was composed of cDNA or gDNA derived from T cells, B-cell-depleted T cells, or PBMCs. Subjects who had been exposed to COVID-19, were actively infected with it, or had recovered from it provided the deeply sampled blood TCRbeta repertoires that made up the dataset. The repertoires were made available in a free public database intended to serve as a resource for research on the immune response to SARS-CoV-2. Samples came from the ongoing ImmuneRACE study (first 160 participants) plus 1,254 subjects from 6 global collaborators. Sample metadata almost always included a de-identified subject ID, COVID-19 status, age in years and sex. Where available, HLA class I and class II types were obtained from metadata supplied by the sample provider rather than from assay-based typing. What the study reported, not specific to this receptor: The quantity of clinical and demographic metadata differed by source and by participant and was supplied without curation.

Whole blood was collected in K2EDTA tubes by collaborating institutions according to the institutions' own protocols. For TCRbeta analysis, collaborators shipped samples in one of three forms: frozen whole blood, isolated PBMCs, or DNA extracted from either of those sample types. The germline V gene provides CDR1 SGHTA and CDR2 FQGNSA. V is clipped by 5 bases and J by 4 bases, and the sequence between their germline boundaries is 12 bases long. CDR3 length: 14 amino acids, cysteine to phenylalanine. The only DNA kept is the CDR3, 42 bases in frame from the first base. TCRbeta CDR3 regions were amplified from genomic DNA by means of the immunoSEQ Assay, a bias-controlled multiplex PCR. The study's processing was this. The number of nucleated cells in each sample was estimated by amplification of reference gene primers within the assay. Sequence reads were collapsed and filtered to measure the absolute abundance of every unique TCRbeta CDR3 rearrangement. For each sample, productive Simpson clonality was calculated by taking the square root of Simpson's diversity index across productive rearrangements. TCRdb re-hosts the immuneACCESS table, in-frame sequences only. Its copies lack some clones; in the studies checked, an unresolved V gene accounts for under half of them, and the cause for the rest is not known. Clone size and the V and J calls come from that table; the DNA yielded D and trimming. This sample has around 120,000 clones in its table, and roughly nine tenths of those were observed once. The top ten hold around 3.6% of the sample.

Rearrangement joined TRBV7-2 to TRBJ2-1; TRBD2 is possibly the D segment (5 matching bases). This clonotype was obtained from a man aged 50 to 60 with active COVID-19. Sequencing input: peripheral blood. The CDR3 protein: CASSTSGQYNEQFF. The DNA reads as follows: TGTGCCAGCAGCACCAGCGGCCAATACAATGAGCAGTTCTTC.